These T cell receptor beta chains were read from a single sample in a study of cytomegalovirus exposure and HLA in healthy donors. The assay was immunoSEQ multiplex PCR, and TCRdb's table has in-frame clones only and misses some. The sample consists of roughly 240,000 clones, 82% of them appearing once. The sample was PBMCs. Every receptor here comes from a woman aged 40 to 49 in good health and CMV-seropositive. Both conserved end residues are part of each CDR3. A D gene is named only where the DNA matches it firmly. Clone sizes are given selectively: once, few, many, or a class where the clone is expanded.

clone size: .; D gene: .; V gene: TRBV5-1; J gene: TRBJ1-3; CDR3 DNA: TGCGCCAGCAGCTCATATGGGCCGGGAAACACCATATATTTT; CDR3 protein: CASSSYGPGNTIYF
clone size: .; D gene: TRBD1; V gene: TRBV30; J gene: TRBJ1-3; CDR3 DNA: TGTGCCTGGAGCGGCGACAGGGTCGCTGGAAACACCATATATTTT; CDR3 protein: CAWSGDRVAGNTIYF
clone size: .; D gene: .; V gene: TRBV30; J gene: TRBJ2-7; CDR3 DNA: TGTGCCTGGAGTGTGAGCCAGGGCCCACAGTACTTC; CDR3 protein: CAWSVSQGPQYF
clone size: .; D gene: TRBD2; V gene: TRBV11-3; J gene: TRBJ2-7; CDR3 DNA: TGTGCCAGCAGCTCGGGAGGTGGTACCTACGAGCAGTACTTC; CDR3 protein: CASSSGGGTYEQYF
clone size: .; D gene: TRBD1; V gene: TRBV7-2; J gene: TRBJ2-7; CDR3 DNA: TGTGCCAGCAGCTCCGACAGGGGGCCCTACGAGCAGTACTTC; CDR3 protein: CASSSDRGPYEQYF
clone size: .; D gene: .; V gene: TRBV4-1; J gene: TRBJ2-5; CDR3 DNA: TGCGCCAGCAGCCAAGGTTTCTTGCAAGAGACCCAGTACTTC; CDR3 protein: CASSQGFLQETQYF
clone size: .; D gene: .; V gene: TRBV27; J gene: TRBJ2-6; CDR3 DNA: TGTGCCAGCAGTTTATCGAAACCCCTGGCAGGGCAGCTTGGGACTGGGGCCAACGTCCTGACTTTC; CDR3 protein: CASSLSKPLAGQLGTGANVLTF
clone size: once; D gene: TRBD1; V gene: TRBV11-2; J gene: TRBJ2-1; CDR3 DNA: TGTGCCAGCAGCACCTACAGGGGAAGAAGGAATGAGCAGTTCTTC; CDR3 protein: CASSTYRGRRNEQFF
clone size: .; D gene: TRBD1; V gene: TRBV5-1; J gene: TRBJ2-1; CDR3 DNA: TGCGCCAGCAGCTACGGACAGGGGTCATACAATGAGCAGTTCTTC; CDR3 protein: CASSYGQGSYNEQFF
clone size: .; D gene: TRBD2; V gene: TRBV10-2; J gene: TRBJ2-7; CDR3 DNA: TGCGCCAGCAGTGAGTCGGGACTAGCGGGGACCTACGAGCAGTACTTC; CDR3 protein: CASSESGLAGTYEQYF
clone size: .; D gene: TRBD2; V gene: TRBV12-5; J gene: TRBJ2-2; CDR3 DNA: TGTGCTAGTGTCCCTAGCGGGAGCTTTAGCGGGGAGCTGTTTTTT; CDR3 protein: CASVPSGSFSGELFF
clone size: .; D gene: .; V gene: TRBV7-2; J gene: TRBJ1-1; CDR3 DNA: TGTGCCAGCAGCCGTCAGACTGAAGCTTTCTTT; CDR3 protein: CASSRQTEAFF
clone size: once; D gene: .; V gene: TRBV27; J gene: TRBJ1-1; CDR3 DNA: TGTGCCAGCAGTTCCCGCGGGCTTAACACTGAAGCTTTCTTT; CDR3 protein: CASSSRGLNTEAFF
clone size: .; D gene: TRBD1; V gene: TRBV6-5; J gene: TRBJ1-1; CDR3 DNA: TGTGCCAGCAGTTACTCGACAGGGAAGGGCACTGAAGCTTTCTTT; CDR3 protein: CASSYSTGKGTEAFF
clone size: .; D gene: .; V gene: TRBV7-2; J gene: TRBJ2-5; CDR3 DNA: TGTGCCAGCAGCCCGTGGGACTTAAATCTAAAGTACTTC; CDR3 protein: CASSPWDLNLKYF
clone size: once; D gene: .; V gene: TRBV7-8; J gene: TRBJ2-7; CDR3 DNA: TGTGCCAGCAGCCCGGAGGGGCCTTCTTTCTACGAGCAGTACTTC; CDR3 protein: CASSPEGPSFYEQYF
clone size: .; D gene: TRBD1; V gene: TRBV9; J gene: TRBJ1-2; CDR3 DNA: TGTGCCAGCAGCGAAGGGGGCCGCAGGGGATCTAACTATGGCTACACCTTC; CDR3 protein: CASSEGGRRGSNYGYTF
clone size: .; D gene: TRBD1; V gene: TRBV5-1; J gene: TRBJ1-1; CDR3 DNA: TGCGCCAGCAGCCCCGGACAGGGGTTCATGAACACTGAAGCTTTCTTT; CDR3 protein: CASSPGQGFMNTEAFF
clone size: .; D gene: TRBD1; V gene: TRBV4-3; J gene: TRBJ1-5; CDR3 DNA: TGCGCCAGCAGCCAAGTAAGAGGGGGCGACGGCAATCAGCCCCAGCATTTT; CDR3 protein: CASSQVRGGDGNQPQHF
clone size: once; D gene: .; V gene: TRBV5-4; J gene: TRBJ1-1; CDR3 DNA: TGTGCCAGCAGCTCCCCCGGACATACGAACACTGAAGCTTTCTTT; CDR3 protein: CASSSPGHTNTEAFF
clone size: .; D gene: .; V gene: TRBV5-1; J gene: TRBJ2-3; CDR3 DNA: TGCGCCAGCAGCCTGTGGGGGCCGCACCCAAATAGAACGAAGCAGTATTTT; CDR3 protein: CASSLWGPHPNRTKQYF
clone size: .; D gene: .; V gene: TRBV7-2; J gene: TRBJ1-2; CDR3 DNA: TGTGCCAGCAGGCCCGATACTCAGGGTTATGGCTACACCTTC; CDR3 protein: CASRPDTQGYGYTF
clone size: once; D gene: TRBD1; V gene: TRBV5-1; J gene: TRBJ1-6; CDR3 DNA: TGCGCCAGCAGCTTGGCGCCGACAGGGGTACATTCACCCCTCCACTTT; CDR3 protein: CASSLAPTGVHSPLHF
clone size: .; D gene: TRBD1; V gene: TRBV29-1; J gene: TRBJ2-7; CDR3 DNA: TGCAGCGTCGACTACAGGGGATCAGGCGAGCAGTACTTC; CDR3 protein: CSVDYRGSGEQYF
clone size: .; D gene: TRBD1; V gene: TRBV4-3; J gene: TRBJ2-7; CDR3 DNA: TGCGCCAGCAGCCCCGGCCGGGACAGGTACTACGAGCAGTACTTC; CDR3 protein: CASSPGRDRYYEQYF
clone size: .; D gene: TRBD2; V gene: TRBV7-9; J gene: TRBJ2-1; CDR3 DNA: TGTGCCAGCAGCTCAACTAGCGGGGGGCTCTACAATGAGCAGTTCTTC; CDR3 protein: CASSSTSGGLYNEQFF
clone size: .; D gene: TRBD2; V gene: TRBV7-8; J gene: TRBJ2-7; CDR3 DNA: TGTGCCAGCAGCCCCCCCCCGGGAGGCTACGAGCAGTACTTC; CDR3 protein: CASSPPPGGYEQYF
clone size: .; D gene: TRBD1; V gene: TRBV6-6; J gene: TRBJ1-2; CDR3 DNA: TGTGCCAGCAGACCTCGGACCGACAGGGGACATGGCTACACCTTC; CDR3 protein: CASRPRTDRGHGYTF
clone size: .; D gene: TRBD1; V gene: TRBV19; J gene: TRBJ1-1; CDR3 DNA: TGTGCCAGTAACCCCTCCGGGACAGGTCTTGGCGCTTTCTTT; CDR3 protein: CASNPSGTGLGAFF
clone size: .; D gene: .; V gene: TRBV2; J gene: TRBJ1-2; CDR3 DNA: TGTGCCAGCAGTGACAGGGCTGGCTACACCTTC; CDR3 protein: CASSDRAGYTF
clone size: .; D gene: TRBD2; V gene: TRBV5-1; J gene: TRBJ2-1; CDR3 DNA: TGCGCCAGCAGCCCGGCCTGGGCGGGGGAGTCATACAATGAGCAGTTCTTC; CDR3 protein: CASSPAWAGESYNEQFF
clone size: .; D gene: .; V gene: TRBV11-1; J gene: TRBJ2-7; CDR3 DNA: TGTGCCAGCAGCTCCCTTACGAGTTACGAGCAGTACTTC; CDR3 protein: CASSSLTSYEQYF
clone size: .; D gene: TRBD1; V gene: TRBV2; J gene: TRBJ1-3; CDR3 DNA: TGTGCCACCAAACAGGGGACCTCTGGAAACACCATATATTTT; CDR3 protein: CATKQGTSGNTIYF
clone size: few; D gene: .; V gene: TRBV28; J gene: TRBJ1-4; CDR3 DNA: TGTGCCAGCACTAAGACCGGGGGTAATGAAAAACTGTTTTTT; CDR3 protein: CASTKTGGNEKLFF
clone size: .; D gene: TRBD1; V gene: TRBV7-2; J gene: TRBJ1-2; CDR3 DNA: TGTGCCAGCAGCTTGTACAGGGGCTGGAACTATGGCTACACCTTC; CDR3 protein: CASSLYRGWNYGYTF
clone size: .; D gene: TRBD2; V gene: TRBV6-6; J gene: TRBJ2-7; CDR3 DNA: TGTGCCAGCAGAACCGGGACTAGCGGTTCCTACGAGCAGTACTTC; CDR3 protein: CASRTGTSGSYEQYF
clone size: .; D gene: .; V gene: TRBV11-2; J gene: TRBJ1-1; CDR3 DNA: TGTGCCAGCGTACGGGGGTCGAACACTGAAGCTTTCTTT; CDR3 protein: CASVRGSNTEAFF
clone size: .; D gene: .; V gene: TRBV15; J gene: TRBJ1-1; CDR3 DNA: TGTGCCACCAGCAGATCTCCGGTCATGAACACTGAAGCTTTCTTT; CDR3 protein: CATSRSPVMNTEAFF
clone size: once; D gene: .; V gene: TRBV19; J gene: TRBJ1-5; CDR3 DNA: TGTGCCAGTAGCCAGGGTTTCTATAGCAATCAGCCCCAGCATTTT; CDR3 protein: CASSQGFYSNQPQHF
clone size: .; D gene: .; V gene: TRBV11-1; J gene: TRBJ1-4; CDR3 DNA: TGTGCCAGCAGCTTAGGAGGGCTGGGGAATGAAAAACTGTTTTTT; CDR3 protein: CASSLGGLGNEKLFF
clone size: .; D gene: .; V gene: TRBV4-1; J gene: TRBJ1-1; CDR3 DNA: TGCGCCAGCAGCAGGGGATTCCCGGTTTTAGGCACTGAAGCTTTCTTT; CDR3 protein: CASSRGFPVLGTEAFF
clone size: .; D gene: TRBD2; V gene: TRBV7-2; J gene: TRBJ2-2; CDR3 DNA: TGTGCCAGCACCCTAGCGGGAGGCACGAACACCGGGGAGCTGTTTTTT; CDR3 protein: CASTLAGGTNTGELFF
clone size: .; D gene: .; V gene: TRBV28; J gene: TRBJ1-5; CDR3 DNA: TGTGCCAGCAGGACAGATAGCAATCAGCCCCAGCATTTT; CDR3 protein: CASRTDSNQPQHF
clone size: once; D gene: .; V gene: TRBV2; J gene: TRBJ2-1; CDR3 DNA: TGTGCCAGTAGTGAATCCTTTTTCGGAGCAGGGGAGTACAATGAGCAGTTCTTC; CDR3 protein: CASSESFFGAGEYNEQFF
clone size: .; D gene: TRBD2; V gene: TRBV5-1; J gene: TRBJ2-1; CDR3 DNA: TGCGCCAGCTCGGAGATGACTAGCGGCTTGGGGGATGAGCAGTTCTTC; CDR3 protein: CASSEMTSGLGDEQFF
clone size: .; D gene: TRBD2; V gene: TRBV5-1; J gene: TRBJ2-1; CDR3 DNA: TGCGCCAGCAGCAGAGTAGCGGGAGTTGGTATTAATGAGCAGTTCTTC; CDR3 protein: CASSRVAGVGINEQFF
clone size: .; D gene: .; V gene: TRBV27; J gene: TRBJ1-2; CDR3 DNA: TGTGCCAGCAGTATCAGGGAGGACCCCAACTATGGCTACACCTTC; CDR3 protein: CASSIREDPNYGYTF
clone size: .; D gene: TRBD2; V gene: TRBV9; J gene: TRBJ2-1; CDR3 DNA: TGTGCCAGCAGCGTAGATTCCAGCGGGGGGTTCTACAATGAGCAGTTCTTC; CDR3 protein: CASSVDSSGGFYNEQFF
clone size: .; D gene: .; V gene: TRBV2; J gene: TRBJ1-5; CDR3 DNA: TGTGCCAGCAGTCGACTAAGTCTACCCGACAATAGCAATCAGCCCCAGCATTTT; CDR3 protein: CASSRLSLPDNSNQPQHF